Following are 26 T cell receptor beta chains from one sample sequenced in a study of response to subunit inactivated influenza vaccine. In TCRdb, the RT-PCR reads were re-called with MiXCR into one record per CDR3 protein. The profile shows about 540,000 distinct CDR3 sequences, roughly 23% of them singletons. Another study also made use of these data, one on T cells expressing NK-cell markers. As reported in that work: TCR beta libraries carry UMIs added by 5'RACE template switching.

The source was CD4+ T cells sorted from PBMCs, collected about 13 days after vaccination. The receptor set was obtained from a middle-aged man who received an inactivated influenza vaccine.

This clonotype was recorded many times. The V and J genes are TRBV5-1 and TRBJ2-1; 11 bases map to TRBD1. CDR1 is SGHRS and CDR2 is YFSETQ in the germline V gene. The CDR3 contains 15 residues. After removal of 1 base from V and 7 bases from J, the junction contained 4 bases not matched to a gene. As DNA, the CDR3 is TGCGCCAGCAGCTTGTCCGGGACAGGGGGTAATGAGCAGTTCTTC. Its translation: CASSLSGTGGNEQFF.

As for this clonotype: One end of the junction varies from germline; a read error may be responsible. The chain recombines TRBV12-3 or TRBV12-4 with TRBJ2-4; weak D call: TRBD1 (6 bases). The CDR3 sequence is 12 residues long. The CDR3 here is CASSFRRQANSF. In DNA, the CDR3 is TGTGCCAGCAGTTTTCGCCGACAGGCGAACTCCTTC.

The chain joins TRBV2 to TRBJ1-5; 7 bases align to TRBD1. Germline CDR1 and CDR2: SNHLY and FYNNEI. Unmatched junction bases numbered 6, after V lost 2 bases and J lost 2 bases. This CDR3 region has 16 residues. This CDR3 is CASSEPDRVGNQPQHF. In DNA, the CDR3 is TGTGCCAGCAGTGAACCCGACAGGGTGGGCAATCAGCCCCAGCATTTT.

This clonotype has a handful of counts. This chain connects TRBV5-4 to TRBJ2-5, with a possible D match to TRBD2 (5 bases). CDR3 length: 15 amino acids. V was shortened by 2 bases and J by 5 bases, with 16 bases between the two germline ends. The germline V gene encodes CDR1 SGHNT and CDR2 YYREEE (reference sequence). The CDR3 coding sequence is TGTGCCAGCAGCTTCACGGGTCAATGGGAGGAGACCCAGTACTTC. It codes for CASSFTGQWEETQYF.

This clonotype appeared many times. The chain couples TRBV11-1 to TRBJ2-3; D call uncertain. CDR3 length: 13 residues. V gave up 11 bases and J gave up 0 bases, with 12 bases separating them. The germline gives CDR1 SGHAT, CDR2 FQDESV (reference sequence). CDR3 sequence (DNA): TGTGCCGAGAGACCGCTTAGCACAGATACGCAGTATTTT. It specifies CAERPLSTDTQYF.

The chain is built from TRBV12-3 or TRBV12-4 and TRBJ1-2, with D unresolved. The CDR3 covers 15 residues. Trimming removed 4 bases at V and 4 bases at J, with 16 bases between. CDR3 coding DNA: TGTGCCAGCAGTTCCCAGAGAGGGTCCCTCTATGGCTACACCTTC. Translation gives CASSSQRGSLYGYTF.

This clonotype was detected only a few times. CDR3 region: CARAPGSDTQYF. The DNA for the CDR3 is TGTGCCAGAGCCCCGGGGTCAGATACGCAGTATTTT. The V gene is TRBV19, the J gene TRBJ2-3; possible D gene TRBD2, 5 bases. Trimming removed 9 bases at V and 4 bases at J, with 11 bases between. The germline gives CDR1 LNHDA, CDR2 SQIVND (reference sequence). CDR3 length equals 12 residues.

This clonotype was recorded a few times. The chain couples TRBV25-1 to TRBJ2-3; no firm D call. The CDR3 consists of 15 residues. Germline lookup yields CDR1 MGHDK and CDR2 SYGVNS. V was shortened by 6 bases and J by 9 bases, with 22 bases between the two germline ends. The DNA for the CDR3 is TGTGCCAGCAGAGAAGCTTTTGTCAACGGTGGAACGCAGTATTTT. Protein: CASREAFVNGGTQYF.

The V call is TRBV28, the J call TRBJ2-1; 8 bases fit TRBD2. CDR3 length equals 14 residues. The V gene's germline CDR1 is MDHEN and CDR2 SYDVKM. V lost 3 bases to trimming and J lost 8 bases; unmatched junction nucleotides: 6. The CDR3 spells CASSFGLASYEQFF. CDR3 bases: TGTGCCAGCAGTTTTGGACTAGCATCGTATGAGCAGTTCTTC. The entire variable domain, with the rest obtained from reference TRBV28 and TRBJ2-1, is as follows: DVKVTQSSRYLVKRTGEKVFLECVQDMDHENMFWYRQDPGLGLRLIYFSYDVKMKEKGDIPEGYSVSREKKERFSLILESASTNQTSMYLCASSFGLASYEQFFGPGTRLTVL.

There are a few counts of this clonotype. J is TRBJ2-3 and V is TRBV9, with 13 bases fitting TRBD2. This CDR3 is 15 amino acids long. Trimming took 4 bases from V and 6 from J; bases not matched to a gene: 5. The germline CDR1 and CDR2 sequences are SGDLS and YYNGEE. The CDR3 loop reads CASSKGGLAGDTQYF. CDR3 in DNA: TGTGCCAGCAGCAAGGGGGGACTAGCGGGGGATACGCAGTATTTT.

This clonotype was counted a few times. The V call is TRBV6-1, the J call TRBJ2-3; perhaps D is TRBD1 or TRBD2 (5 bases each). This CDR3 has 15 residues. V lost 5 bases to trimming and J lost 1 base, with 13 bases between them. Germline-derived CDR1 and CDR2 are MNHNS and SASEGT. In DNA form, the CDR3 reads TGTGCCAGCAGTCTAGGGGTGGAGGGCACAGATACGCAGTATTTT. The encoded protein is CASSLGVEGTDTQYF.

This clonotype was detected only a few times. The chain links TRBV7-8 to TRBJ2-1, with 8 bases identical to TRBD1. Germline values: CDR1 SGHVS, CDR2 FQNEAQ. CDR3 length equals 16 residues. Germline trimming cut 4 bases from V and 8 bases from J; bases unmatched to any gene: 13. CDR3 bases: TGTGCCAGCAGCTGGAGAGGACAGGGTTGGGGGGATGAGCAGTTCTTC. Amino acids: CASSWRGQGWGDEQFF.

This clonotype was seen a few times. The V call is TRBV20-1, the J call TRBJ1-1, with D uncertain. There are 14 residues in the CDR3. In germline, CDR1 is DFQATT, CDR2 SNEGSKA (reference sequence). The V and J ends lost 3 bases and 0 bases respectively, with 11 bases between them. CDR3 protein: CSASHQTMNTEAFF. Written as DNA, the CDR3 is TGCAGTGCTAGTCATCAGACCATGAACACTGAAGCTTTCTTT.

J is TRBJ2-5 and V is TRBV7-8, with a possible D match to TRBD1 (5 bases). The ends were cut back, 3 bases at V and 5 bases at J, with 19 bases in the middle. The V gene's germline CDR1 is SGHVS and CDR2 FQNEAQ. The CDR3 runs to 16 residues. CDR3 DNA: TGTGCCAGCAGCTTTGGATTGACAGTCGTTATGGAGACCCAGTACTTC. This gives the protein CASSFGLTVVMETQYF.

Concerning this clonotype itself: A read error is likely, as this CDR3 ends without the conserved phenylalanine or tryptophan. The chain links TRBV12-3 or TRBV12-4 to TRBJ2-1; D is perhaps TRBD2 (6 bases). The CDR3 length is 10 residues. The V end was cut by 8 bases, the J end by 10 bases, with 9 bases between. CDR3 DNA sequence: TGTGCCAGCGGGAGGCGAGAGCAGTTCTTG. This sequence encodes CASGRREQFL.

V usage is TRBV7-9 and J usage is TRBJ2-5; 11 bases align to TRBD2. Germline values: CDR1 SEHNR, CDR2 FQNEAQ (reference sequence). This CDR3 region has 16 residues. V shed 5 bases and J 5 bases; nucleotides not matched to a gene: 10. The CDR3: CASSPTGTSGLETQYF. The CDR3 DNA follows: TGTGCCAGCAGCCCCACCGGGACTAGCGGTCTGGAGACCCAGTACTTC.

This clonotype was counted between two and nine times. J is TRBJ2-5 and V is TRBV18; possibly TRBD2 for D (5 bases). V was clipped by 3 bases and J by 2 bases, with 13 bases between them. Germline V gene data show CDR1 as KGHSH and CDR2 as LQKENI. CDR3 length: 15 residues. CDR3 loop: CASSPQRAGQETQYF. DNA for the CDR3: TGTGCCAGCTCACCGCAGAGGGCAGGACAAGAGACCCAGTACTTC.

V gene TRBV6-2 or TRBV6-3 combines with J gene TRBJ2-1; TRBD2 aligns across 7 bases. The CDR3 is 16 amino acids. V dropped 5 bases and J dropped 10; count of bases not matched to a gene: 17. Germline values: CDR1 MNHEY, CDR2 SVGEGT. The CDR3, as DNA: TGTGCCAGCAGTCCAGGGAGGGATCCGCCAATTTTCGAGCAGTTCTTC. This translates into CASSPGRDPPIFEQFF.

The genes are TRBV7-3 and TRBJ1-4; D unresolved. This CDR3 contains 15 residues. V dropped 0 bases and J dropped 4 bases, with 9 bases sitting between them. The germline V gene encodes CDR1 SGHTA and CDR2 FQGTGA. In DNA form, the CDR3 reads TGTGCCAGCAGCTTAACTGGTCAGCATAATGAAAAACTGTTTTTT. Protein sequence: CASSLTGQHNEKLFF.

The CDR3 DNA reads TGTGCCAGCAGTTTAACGTGGAAATCAGATACGCAGTATTTT. This encodes CASSLTWKSDTQYF. The chain uses TRBV12-3 or TRBV12-4 and TRBJ2-3; unclear D gene. The CDR3 is made up of 14 amino acids. Trimming took off 2 bases at V and 4 bases at J, with 10 bases between the two ends.

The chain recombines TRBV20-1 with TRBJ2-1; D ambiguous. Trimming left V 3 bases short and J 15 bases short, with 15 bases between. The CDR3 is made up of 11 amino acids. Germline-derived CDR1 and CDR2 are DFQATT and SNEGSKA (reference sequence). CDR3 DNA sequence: TGCAGTGCTAGGGAATTAAATCTCCCGTTCTTC. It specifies CSARELNLPFF.

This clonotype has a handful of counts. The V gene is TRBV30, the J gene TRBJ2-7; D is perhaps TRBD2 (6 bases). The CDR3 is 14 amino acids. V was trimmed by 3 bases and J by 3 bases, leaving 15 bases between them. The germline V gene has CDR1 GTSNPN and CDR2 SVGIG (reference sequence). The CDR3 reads CAWSPGGNNYEQYF. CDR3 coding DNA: TGTGCCTGGAGCCCCGGGGGAAATAACTACGAGCAGTACTTC.

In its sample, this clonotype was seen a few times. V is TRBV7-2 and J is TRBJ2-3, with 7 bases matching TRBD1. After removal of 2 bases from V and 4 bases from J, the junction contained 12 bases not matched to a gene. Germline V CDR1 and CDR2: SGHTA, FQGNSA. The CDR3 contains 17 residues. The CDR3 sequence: CASSLFFRRQGSDTQYF. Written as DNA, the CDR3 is TGTGCCAGCAGCTTATTCTTCCGGCGACAGGGTTCAGATACGCAGTATTTT. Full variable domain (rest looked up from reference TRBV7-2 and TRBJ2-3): GAGVSQSPSNKVTEKGKDVELRCDPISGHTALYWYRQSLGQGLEFLIYFQGNSAPDKSGLPSDRFSAERTGGSVSTLTIQRTQQEDSAVYLCASSLFFRRQGSDTQYFGPGTRLTVL.

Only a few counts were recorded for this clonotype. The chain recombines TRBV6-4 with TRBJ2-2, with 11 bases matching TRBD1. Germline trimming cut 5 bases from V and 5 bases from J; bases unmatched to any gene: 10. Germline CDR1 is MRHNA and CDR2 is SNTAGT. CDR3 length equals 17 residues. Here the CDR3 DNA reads TGTGCCAGCAGTATCGGGACAGGGGGTCCAGCAACCGGGGAGCTGTTTTTT. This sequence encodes CASSIGTGGPATGELFF.

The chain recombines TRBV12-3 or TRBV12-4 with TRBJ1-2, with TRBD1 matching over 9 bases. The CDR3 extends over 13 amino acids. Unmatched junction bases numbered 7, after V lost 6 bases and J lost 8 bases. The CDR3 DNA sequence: TGTGCCAGCAGCACGAGACAGGGGGTCGGCTACACCTTC. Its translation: CASSTRQGVGYTF.

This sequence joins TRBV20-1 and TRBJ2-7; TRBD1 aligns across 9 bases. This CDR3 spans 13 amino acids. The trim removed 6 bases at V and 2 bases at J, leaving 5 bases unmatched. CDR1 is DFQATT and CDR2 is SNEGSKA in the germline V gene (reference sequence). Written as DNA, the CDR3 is TGCAGTGCCCTCAGACAGGGGGCCTACGAGCAGTACTTC. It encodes CSALRQGAYEQYF.